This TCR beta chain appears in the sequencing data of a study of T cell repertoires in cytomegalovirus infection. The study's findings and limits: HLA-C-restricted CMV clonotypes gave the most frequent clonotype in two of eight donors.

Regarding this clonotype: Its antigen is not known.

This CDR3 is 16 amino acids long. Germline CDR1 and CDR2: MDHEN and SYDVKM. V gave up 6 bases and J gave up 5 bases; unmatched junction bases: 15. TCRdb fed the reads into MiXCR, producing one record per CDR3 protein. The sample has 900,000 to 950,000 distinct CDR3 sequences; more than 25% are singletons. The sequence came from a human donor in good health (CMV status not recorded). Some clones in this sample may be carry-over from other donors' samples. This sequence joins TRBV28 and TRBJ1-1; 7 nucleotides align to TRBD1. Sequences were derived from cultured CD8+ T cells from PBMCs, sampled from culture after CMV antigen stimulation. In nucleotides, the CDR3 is TGTGCCAGCAGCACACCAAACTACAGGGGAGGGACTGAAGCTTTCTTT. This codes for CASSTPNYRGGTEAFF.